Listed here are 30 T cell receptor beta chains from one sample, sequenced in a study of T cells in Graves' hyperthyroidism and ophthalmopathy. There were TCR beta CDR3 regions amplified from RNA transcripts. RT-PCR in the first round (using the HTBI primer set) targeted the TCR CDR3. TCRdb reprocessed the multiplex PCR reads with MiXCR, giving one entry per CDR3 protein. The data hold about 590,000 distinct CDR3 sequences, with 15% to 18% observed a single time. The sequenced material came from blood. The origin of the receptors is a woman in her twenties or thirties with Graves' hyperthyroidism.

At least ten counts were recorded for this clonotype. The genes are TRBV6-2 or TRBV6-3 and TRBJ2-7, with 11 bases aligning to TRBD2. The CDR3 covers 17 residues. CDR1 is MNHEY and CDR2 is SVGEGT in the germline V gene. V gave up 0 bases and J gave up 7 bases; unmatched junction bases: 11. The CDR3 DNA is TGTGCCAGCAGTTACTCGCCTATGCCTAGCGGGAGGAATGAGCAGTACTTC. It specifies CASSYSPMPSGRNEQYF.

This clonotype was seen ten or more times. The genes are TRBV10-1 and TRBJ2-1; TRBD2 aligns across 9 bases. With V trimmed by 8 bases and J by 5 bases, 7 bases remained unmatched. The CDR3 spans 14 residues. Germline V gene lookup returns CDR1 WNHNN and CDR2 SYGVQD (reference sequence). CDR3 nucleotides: TGCGCCAGCGGTCCGGGACTAGCTGACAATGAGCAGTTCTTC. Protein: CASGPGLADNEQFF.

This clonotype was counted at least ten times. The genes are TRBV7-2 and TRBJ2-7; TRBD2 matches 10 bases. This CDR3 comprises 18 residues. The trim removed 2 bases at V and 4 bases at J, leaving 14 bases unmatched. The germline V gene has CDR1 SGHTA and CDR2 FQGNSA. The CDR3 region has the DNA TGTGCCAGCAGCTTATCAGCGGGAGGGGGGACCATACATTACGAGCAGTACTTC. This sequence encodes CASSLSAGGGTIHYEQYF.

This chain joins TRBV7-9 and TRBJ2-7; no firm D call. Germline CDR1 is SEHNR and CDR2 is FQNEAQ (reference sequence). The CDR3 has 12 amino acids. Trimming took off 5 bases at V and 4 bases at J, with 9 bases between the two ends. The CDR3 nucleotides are TGTGCCAGCAGCCGATCCGGTTACGAGCAGTACTTC. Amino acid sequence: CASSRSGYEQYF.

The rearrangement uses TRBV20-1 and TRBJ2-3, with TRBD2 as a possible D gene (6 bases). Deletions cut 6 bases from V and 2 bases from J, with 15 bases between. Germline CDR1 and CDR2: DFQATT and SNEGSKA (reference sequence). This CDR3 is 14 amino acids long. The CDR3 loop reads CSATIGSYTDTQYF. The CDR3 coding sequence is TGCAGTGCCACAATCGGGAGTTACACAGATACGCAGTATTTT.

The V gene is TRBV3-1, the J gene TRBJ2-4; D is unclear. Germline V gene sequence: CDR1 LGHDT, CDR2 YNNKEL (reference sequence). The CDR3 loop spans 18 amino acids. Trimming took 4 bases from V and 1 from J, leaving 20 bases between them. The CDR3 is CASSLQTSFSWAKNIQYF. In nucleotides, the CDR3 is TGTGCCAGCAGCCTTCAGACCTCATTCTCTTGGGCCAAAAACATTCAGTACTTC.

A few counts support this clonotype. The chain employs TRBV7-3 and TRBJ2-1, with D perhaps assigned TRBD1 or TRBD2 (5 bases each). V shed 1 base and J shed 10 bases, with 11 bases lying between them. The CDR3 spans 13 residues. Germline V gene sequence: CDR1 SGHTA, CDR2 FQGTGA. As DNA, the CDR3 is TGTGCCAGCAGCTTAAGGGGGTTAGGGGAGCAGTTCTTC. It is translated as CASSLRGLGEQFF.

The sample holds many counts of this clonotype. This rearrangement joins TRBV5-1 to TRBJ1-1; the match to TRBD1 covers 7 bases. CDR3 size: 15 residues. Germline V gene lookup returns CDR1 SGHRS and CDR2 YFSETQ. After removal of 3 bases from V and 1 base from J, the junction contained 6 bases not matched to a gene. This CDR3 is CASSSSGGGNTEAFF. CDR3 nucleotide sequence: TGCGCCAGCAGCTCGTCAGGGGGAGGGAACACTGAAGCTTTCTTT.

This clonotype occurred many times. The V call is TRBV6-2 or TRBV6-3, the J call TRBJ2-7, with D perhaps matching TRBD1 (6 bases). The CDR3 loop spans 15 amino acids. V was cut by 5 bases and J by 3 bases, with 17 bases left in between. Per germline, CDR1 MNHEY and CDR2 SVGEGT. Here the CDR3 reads CASSPNHDRYYEQYF. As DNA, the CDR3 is TGTGCCAGCAGTCCTAACCACGACAGGTACTACGAGCAGTACTTC.

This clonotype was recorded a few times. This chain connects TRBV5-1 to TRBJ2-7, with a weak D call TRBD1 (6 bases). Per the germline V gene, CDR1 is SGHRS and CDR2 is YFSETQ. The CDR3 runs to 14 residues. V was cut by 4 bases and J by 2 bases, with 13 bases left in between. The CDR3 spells CASSPRQEPYEQYF. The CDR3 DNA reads TGCGCCAGCAGCCCGCGACAGGAGCCCTACGAGCAGTACTTC.

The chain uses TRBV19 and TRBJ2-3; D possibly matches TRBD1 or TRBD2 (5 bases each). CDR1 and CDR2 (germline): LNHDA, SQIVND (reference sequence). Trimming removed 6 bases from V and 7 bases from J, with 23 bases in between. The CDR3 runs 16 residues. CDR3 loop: CASSRTPGPRIHTQYF. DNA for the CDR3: TGTGCCAGTAGCCGAACGCCGGGACCCCGCATCCATACGCAGTATTTT.

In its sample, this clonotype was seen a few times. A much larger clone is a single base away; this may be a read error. The chain's CDR3 is CASSLRQMNTKAFF. CDR3 nucleotide sequence: TGTGCCAGCAGCTTAAGACAGATGAACACTAAAGCTTTCTTT. This sequence joins TRBV7-2 and TRBJ1-1; a weak D match, TRBD1 (5 bases). This CDR3 is built from 14 residues. Germline V lookup: CDR1 SGHTA, CDR2 FQGNSA.

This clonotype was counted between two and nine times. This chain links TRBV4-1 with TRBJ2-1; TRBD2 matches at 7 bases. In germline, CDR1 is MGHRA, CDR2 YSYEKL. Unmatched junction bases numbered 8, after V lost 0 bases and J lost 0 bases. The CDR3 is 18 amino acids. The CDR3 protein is CASSQDASGYSSYNEQFF. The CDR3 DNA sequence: TGCGCCAGCAGCCAAGACGCTAGCGGATACTCCTCCTACAATGAGCAGTTCTTC.

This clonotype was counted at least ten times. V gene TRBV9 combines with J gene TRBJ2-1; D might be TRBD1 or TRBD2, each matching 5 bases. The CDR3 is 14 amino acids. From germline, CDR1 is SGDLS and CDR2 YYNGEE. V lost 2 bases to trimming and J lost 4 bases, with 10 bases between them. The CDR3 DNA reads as TGTGCCAGCAGCGTCCGGGACCTATACAATGAGCAGTTCTTC. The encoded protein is CASSVRDLYNEQFF. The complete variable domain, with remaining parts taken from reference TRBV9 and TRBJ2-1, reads DSGVTQTPKHLITATGQRVTLRCSPRSGDLSVYWYQQSLDQGLQFLIQYYNGEERAKGNILERFSAQQFPDLHSELNLSSLELGDSALYFCASSVRDLYNEQFFGPGTRLTVL.

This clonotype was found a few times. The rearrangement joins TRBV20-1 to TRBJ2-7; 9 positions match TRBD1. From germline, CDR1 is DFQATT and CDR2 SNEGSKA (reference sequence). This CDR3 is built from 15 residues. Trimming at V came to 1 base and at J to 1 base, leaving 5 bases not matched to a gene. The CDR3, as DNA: TGCAGTGCTAGAGTGACAGGGGGTTCGTCCTACGAGCAGTACTTC. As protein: CSARVTGGSSYEQYF.

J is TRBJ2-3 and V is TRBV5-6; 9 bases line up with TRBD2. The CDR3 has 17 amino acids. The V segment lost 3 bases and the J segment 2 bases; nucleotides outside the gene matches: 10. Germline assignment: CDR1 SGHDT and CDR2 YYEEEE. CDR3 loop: CASSWGPSGALTDTQYF. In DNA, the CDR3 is TGTGCCAGCAGCTGGGGCCCTAGCGGGGCCCTCACAGATACGCAGTATTTT.

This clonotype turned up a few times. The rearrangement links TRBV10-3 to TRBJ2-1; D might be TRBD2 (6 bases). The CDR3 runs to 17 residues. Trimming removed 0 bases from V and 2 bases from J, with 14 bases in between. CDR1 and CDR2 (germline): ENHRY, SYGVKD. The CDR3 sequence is CAISESIFSGTYNEQFF. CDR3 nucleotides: TGTGCCATCAGTGAGTCGATTTTTAGCGGAACCTACAATGAGCAGTTCTTC.

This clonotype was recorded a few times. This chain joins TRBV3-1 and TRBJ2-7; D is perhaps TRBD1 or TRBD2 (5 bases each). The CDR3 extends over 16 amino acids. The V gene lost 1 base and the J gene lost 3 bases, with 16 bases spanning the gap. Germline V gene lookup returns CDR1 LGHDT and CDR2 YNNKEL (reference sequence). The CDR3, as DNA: TGTGCCAGCAGCCAAGGTTGGGGGTCGGGGAACTACGAGCAGTACTTC. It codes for CASSQGWGSGNYEQYF.

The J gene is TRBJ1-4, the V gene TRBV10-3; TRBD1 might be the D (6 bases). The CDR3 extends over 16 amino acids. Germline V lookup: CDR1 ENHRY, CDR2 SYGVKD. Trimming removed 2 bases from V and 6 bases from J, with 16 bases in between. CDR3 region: CAISEGLGGGDEKLFF. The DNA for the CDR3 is TGTGCCATCAGTGAGGGCCTCGGAGGGGGGGATGAAAAACTGTTTTTT.

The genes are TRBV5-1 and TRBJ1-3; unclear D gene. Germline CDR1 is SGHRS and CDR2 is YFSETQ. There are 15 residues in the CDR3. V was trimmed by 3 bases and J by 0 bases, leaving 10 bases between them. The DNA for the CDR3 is TGCGCCAGCAGCTCTGAACTGGGCTCTGGAAACACCATATATTTT. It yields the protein CASSSELGSGNTIYF.

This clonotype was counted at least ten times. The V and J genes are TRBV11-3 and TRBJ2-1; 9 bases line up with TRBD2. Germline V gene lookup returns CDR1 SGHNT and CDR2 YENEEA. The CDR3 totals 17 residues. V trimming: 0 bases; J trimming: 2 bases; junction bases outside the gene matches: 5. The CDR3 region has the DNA TGTGCCAGCAGCTTAGAAGGGCCTAGCGGGGCCTACAATGAGCAGTTCTTC. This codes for CASSLEGPSGAYNEQFF.

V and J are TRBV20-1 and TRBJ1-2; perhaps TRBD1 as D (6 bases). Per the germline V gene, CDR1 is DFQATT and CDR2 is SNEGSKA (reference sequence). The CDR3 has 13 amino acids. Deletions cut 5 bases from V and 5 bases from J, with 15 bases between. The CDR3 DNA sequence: TGCAGTGCTGTACAACCACAGGGATATGGCTACACCTTC. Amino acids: CSAVQPQGYGYTF.

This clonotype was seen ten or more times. The CDR3 region has the DNA TGTGCCAGCAGTATCCGGGGCACTGAAGCTTTCTTT. Translation gives CASSIRGTEAFF. J is TRBJ1-1 and V is TRBV28, with D unresolved. The CDR3 is made up of 12 amino acids. The germline V gene encodes CDR1 MDHEN and CDR2 SYDVKM. Trimming took 5 bases from V and 4 from J, leaving 8 bases between them.

CDR3 DNA sequence: TGTGCCAGCAGTCCTACCGGGACAGGGGTGATGTGGATTGAATATGGGACTTATACTGAAGCTTTCTTT. Translation: CASSPTGTGVMWIEYGTYTEAFF. V is TRBV6-4 and J is TRBJ1-1; TRBD1 matches at 10 bases. The germline V gene encodes CDR1 MRHNA and CDR2 SNTAGT. V lost 5 bases to trimming and J lost 5 bases; unmatched junction nucleotides: 32. This CDR3 has 23 amino acids.

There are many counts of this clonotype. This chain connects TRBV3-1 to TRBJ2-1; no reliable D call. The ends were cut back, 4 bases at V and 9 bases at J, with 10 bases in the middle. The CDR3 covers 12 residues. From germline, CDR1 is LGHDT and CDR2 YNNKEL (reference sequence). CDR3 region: CASSLIPGEQFF. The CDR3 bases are TGTGCCAGCAGCCTCATCCCCGGTGAGCAGTTCTTC.

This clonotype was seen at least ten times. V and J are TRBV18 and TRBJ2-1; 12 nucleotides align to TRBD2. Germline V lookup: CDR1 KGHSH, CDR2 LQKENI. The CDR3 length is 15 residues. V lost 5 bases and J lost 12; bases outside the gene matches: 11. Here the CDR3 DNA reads TGTGCCAGCTCATCGCGACTAGCGGGAGAAGGGTGGCAGTTCTTC. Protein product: CASSSRLAGEGWQFF. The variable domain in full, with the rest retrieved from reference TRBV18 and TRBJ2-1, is NAGVMQNPRHLVRRRGQEARLRCSPMKGHSHVYWYRQLPEEGLKFMVYLQKENIIDESGMPKERFSAEFPKEGPSILRIQQVVRGDSAAYFCASSSRLAGEGWQFFGPGTRLTVL.

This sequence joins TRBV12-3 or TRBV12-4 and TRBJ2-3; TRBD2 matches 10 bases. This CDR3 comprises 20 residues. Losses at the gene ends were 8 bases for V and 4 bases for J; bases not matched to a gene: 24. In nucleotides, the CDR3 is TGTGCCAGCTCACCACGAGGGCTAGCGGGAGTTGGAGTGGGCGCAGATACGCAGTATTTT. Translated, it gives CASSPRGLAGVGVGADTQYF.

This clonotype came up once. The CDR3 reads CASSSGTSGSIEQYF. The CDR3, as DNA: TGCGCCAGCAGCTCCGGGACTAGCGGGAGTATTGAGCAGTACTTC. The chain combines TRBV5-1 with TRBJ2-7, with TRBD2 identical over 14 bases. CDR3 size: 15 residues. Germline V gene lookup returns CDR1 SGHRS and CDR2 YFSETQ. The ends lost 3 bases at V and 7 bases at J; junction bases unmatched: 6.

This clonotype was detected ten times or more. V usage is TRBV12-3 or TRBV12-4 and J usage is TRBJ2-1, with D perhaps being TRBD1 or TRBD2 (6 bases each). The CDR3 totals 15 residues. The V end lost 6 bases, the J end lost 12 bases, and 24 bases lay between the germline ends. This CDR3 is CASSTFGGLGDGQFF. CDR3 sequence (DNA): TGTGCCAGCAGCACATTTGGGGGGCTAGGGGACGGGCAGTTCTTC.

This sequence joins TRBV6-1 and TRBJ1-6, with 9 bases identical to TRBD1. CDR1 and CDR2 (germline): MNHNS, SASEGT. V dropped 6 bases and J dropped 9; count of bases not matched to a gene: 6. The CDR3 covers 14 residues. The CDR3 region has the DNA TGTGCCAGCAGAGACCGGGACAGGGCTTCACCCCTCCACTTT. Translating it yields CASRDRDRASPLHF.